The 21 T cell receptor beta chains presented below share a single source sample, sequenced in a study of cytomegalovirus exposure and HLA in healthy donors. The PCR was carried out with 60 Vbeta primers and 13 Jbeta primers. TCRdb keeps only in-frame clones here, not all; method: immunoSEQ multiplex PCR. The table has approximately 140,000 clones, 70% to 80% seen once. Sequencing was carried out using PBMCs. The origin of the receptors is a human donor in good health.

The rearrangement joins TRBV7-9 to TRBJ2-1, with TRBD2 matching over 14 bases. V lost 9 bases to trimming and J lost 7 bases; unmatched junction nucleotides: 5. The germline CDR1 and CDR2 sequences are SEHNR and FQNEAQ (reference sequence). The CDR3 length is 14 residues. CDR3 region: CASGTSGSLNEQFF. CDR3 DNA sequence: TGTGCCAGTGGGACTAGCGGGAGTTTAAATGAGCAGTTCTTC.

This clone was recorded a few times. The chain recombines TRBV6-1 with TRBJ1-5; TRBD1 is a possible D gene (5 bases). V dropped 7 bases and J dropped 6 bases, with 16 bases sitting between them. CDR1 and CDR2 from the germline V gene are MNHNS and SASEGT. The CDR3 contains 14 residues. CDR3 residues: CASTLGGSSQPQHF. The CDR3 nucleotides are TGTGCCAGCACCTTGGGGGGTTCGAGTCAGCCCCAGCATTTT.

The chain recombines TRBV7-3 with TRBJ2-3; D is unresolved. This CDR3 region has 16 residues. CDR1 SGHTA and CDR2 FQGTGA come from the germline V gene. With 2 bases removed from V and 4 bases from J, the gap between germline ends came to 16 bases. DNA of the CDR3: TGTGCCAGCAGCTTAGCTGCTCTCGTAGATGCAGATACGCAGTATTTT. Its protein product is CASSLAALVDADTQYF.

The chain recombines TRBV2 with TRBJ2-3, with 11 bases aligning to TRBD2. The CDR3 is made up of 15 amino acids. V trimming: 6 bases; J trimming: 4 bases; junction bases outside the gene matches: 6. Germline CDR1 reads SNHLY; CDR2 reads FYNNEI. The CDR3 loop is CASRLAGAIPDTQYF. The CDR3 DNA follows: TGTGCCAGCAGACTAGCGGGAGCGATCCCAGATACGCAGTATTTT.

The CDR3 bases are TGTGCCAGTAGTGTTAGCGGGGGGTACTACGAGCAGTACTTC. Its protein is CASSVSGGYYEQYF. This chain joins TRBV19 and TRBJ2-7; 10 bases agree with TRBD2. Germline CDR1 is LNHDA and CDR2 is SQIVND (reference sequence). CDR3 length: 14 amino acids. With 5 bases clipped from V and 3 bases from J, the junction kept 4 bases outside the gene matches.

The chain carries TRBV7-9 and TRBJ2-7; 10 bases agree with TRBD1. This CDR3 has 14 residues. Germline trimming cut 6 bases from V and 3 bases from J; bases unmatched to any gene: 5. The germline V gene encodes CDR1 SEHNR and CDR2 FQNEAQ (reference sequence). CDR3 loop: CASRGTGAFYEQYF. In nucleotides, the CDR3 is TGTGCCAGCAGGGGGACAGGGGCGTTCTACGAGCAGTACTTC.

This clone was seen only a few times. The rearrangement joins TRBV6-5 to TRBJ1-5; 8 nucleotides match TRBD1. This CDR3 is built from 15 residues. V gave up 2 bases and J gave up 4 bases; unmatched junction bases: 4. CDR1 and CDR2 from the germline V gene are MNHEY and SVGAGI. CDR3 DNA sequence: TGTGCCAGCAGTTACACCAGACAGGGGAATCAGCCCCAGCATTTT. Translated: CASSYTRQGNQPQHF.

V gene TRBV21-1 combines with J gene TRBJ2-3; the table gives TRBD1 as D, unverified against the DNA. TRBV21-1 is labeled a pseudogene. This CDR3 has 17 residues. CDR3 nucleotides: TGTGCCAGCCTCGGGACAAGAAGGTGGAGATTTCCAGATACGCAGTATTTT. Translated, it gives CASLGTRRWRFPDTQYF.

The V gene is TRBV19, the J gene TRBJ2-5; tentative D call: TRBD2 (6 bases). The CDR3 extends over 14 amino acids. Germline V CDR1 and CDR2: LNHDA, SQIVND (reference sequence). The germline V and J ends were trimmed by 3 bases and 1 base, with 9 bases remaining between them. The chain's CDR3 is CASSMGGSQETQYF. DNA for the CDR3: TGTGCCAGTAGTATGGGGGGAAGCCAAGAGACCCAGTACTTC.

The rearrangement uses TRBV21-1 and TRBJ1-2; whether TRBD1, the table's D call, matches the DNA was not checked. TRBV21-1 is noted as a pseudogene. This CDR3 region has 15 residues. The CDR3 region has the DNA TGTGCCGGGGGGCAGGGGGGACGCCCTAGGTATGGCTACACCTTC. Translated: CAGGQGGRPRYGYTF.

This rearrangement joins TRBV5-1 to TRBJ2-3; TRBD2 agrees at 12 bases. V trimming: 5 bases; J trimming: 5 bases; junction bases outside the gene matches: 9. CDR1 and CDR2 (germline): SGHRS, YFSETQ. The CDR3 is 16 amino acids. The CDR3 spells CASRTLAGGPEDTQYF. CDR3 DNA: TGCGCCAGCAGGACTCTAGCGGGGGGGCCCGAAGATACGCAGTATTTT.

The chain recombines TRBV11-3 with TRBJ2-2, with TRBD2 matching 11 bases. The V segment lost 4 bases and the J segment 5 bases; nucleotides outside the gene matches: 6. CDR3 length equals 16 residues. CDR1 and CDR2 from the germline V gene are SGHNT and YENEEA. The CDR3 protein is CASSYSSGGYTGELFF. CDR3 in DNA: TGTGCCAGCAGCTATTCTAGCGGGGGGTATACCGGGGAGCTGTTTTTT.

The genes are TRBV5-7 and TRBJ2-5, with 8 positions matching TRBD1. TRBV5-7 is given ORF status, its function remaining uncertain. J gave up 1 base and V 8 bases, and 13 bases lay outside the gene matches. The CDR3 sequence is 16 residues long. CDR3 DNA: TGTGCCAGTACCTATCCGGGACAGGACTGCCAAGAGACCCAGTACTTC. This encodes CASTYPGQDCQETQYF.

This clone occurred a few times. The chain has TRBV6-5 and TRBJ2-1; maybe TRBD2 (6 bases). Germline V gene lookup returns CDR1 MNHEY and CDR2 SVGAGI. V lost 6 bases, J lost 0 bases, and 12 bases lay in between. The CDR3 sequence is 15 residues long. CDR3 DNA: TGTGCCAGCAGACGGACTAACCCCTCCTACAATGAGCAGTTCTTC. It specifies CASRRTNPSYNEQFF.

This clone was counted only a few times. The rearrangement links TRBV7-8 to TRBJ2-5, with a possible D match to TRBD2 (6 bases). Trimming shortened V by 4 bases and J by 2 bases, and 17 bases separated the two germline ends. The CDR3 length is 16 residues. The germline V gene has CDR1 SGHVS and CDR2 FQNEAQ. CDR3: CASSSRGPGAQETQYF. CDR3 DNA: TGTGCCAGCAGCTCGCGGGGCCCCGGGGCGCAAGAGACCCAGTACTTC.

The J gene is TRBJ1-1, the V gene TRBV6-1; no firm D call. The CDR3 extends over 12 amino acids. CDR1 and CDR2 from the germline V gene are MNHNS and SASEGT. Between the trimmed V and J ends, which lost 7 bases and 4 bases, there was a span of 10 bases. CDR3 DNA: TGTGCCAGCAACAACCAGATCACTGAAGCTTTCTTT. Translating it yields CASNNQITEAFF.

The CDR3: CASSATGAPTYEQYF. CDR3 DNA sequence: TGTGCCAGCAGTGCCACAGGGGCCCCCACCTACGAGCAGTACTTC. This rearrangement joins TRBV25-1 to TRBJ2-7; TRBD1 matches 7 bases. The CDR3 is 15 amino acids. The trim removed 4 bases at V and 2 bases at J, leaving 8 bases unmatched. Germline loops: CDR1 MGHDK, CDR2 SYGVNS.

This sequence joins TRBV6-5 and TRBJ2-5; 11 bases align to TRBD2. Gene TRBJ2-7 matches the end of the DNA better, so the J call may be wrong. Germline CDR1 reads MNHEY; CDR2 reads SVGAGI. The CDR3 is made up of 14 amino acids. The CDR3 sequence is CASRLAGASYEQYF. In DNA form, the CDR3 reads TGTGCCAGCAGACTAGCGGGAGCCTCCTACGAGCAGTACTTC.

This clone was detected once. The gene calls are TRBV2 and TRBJ2-3; D perhaps matches TRBD1 (6 bases). V was shortened by 7 bases and J by 8 bases, with 16 bases between the two germline ends. Germline-derived CDR1 and CDR2 are SNHLY and FYNNEI. The length of the CDR3 is 13 residues. The CDR3 here is CASTSRGTGTQYF. CDR3 sequence (DNA): TGTGCCAGCACATCAAGGGGGACGGGTACGCAGTATTTT.

V and J are TRBV7-3 and TRBJ2-1; the match to TRBD2 covers 9 bases. CDR3 length: 15 residues. Trimming at V came to 3 bases and at J to 8 bases, leaving 8 bases not matched to a gene. The V gene's germline CDR1 is SGHTA and CDR2 FQGTGA. The chain's CDR3 is CASSFAGLAFDEQFF. The DNA for the CDR3 is TGTGCCAGCAGCTTCGCGGGACTAGCTTTCGATGAGCAGTTCTTC.

This clone was observed a few times. The rearrangement joins TRBV6-5 to TRBJ1-2; D ambiguous. Germline CDR1 MNHEY, CDR2 SVGAGI. The CDR3 is 15 residues long. Trimming pared 2 bases from V and 8 bases from J, leaving 18 bases between. The DNA of the CDR3 is TGTGCCAGCAGTTACATGGGCCAGGACTATGCGGGCTACACCTTC. Protein sequence: CASSYMGQDYAGYTF.